These 2 T cell receptor beta chains share one sample of origin, sequenced in a study of T cell responses to AZD1222 COVID-19 vaccine (dated by TCRdb to the early 2020s). The receptor library was made with the immunoSEQ multiplex PCR assay. TCRdb took this table from immuneACCESS and kept in-frame rearrangements with V and J called. Such tables lack part of the clones; where checked against another copy, unresolved V genes explain under half of the gap, and the rest is unexplained. For this sample the table gives 150,000 to 200,000 clones, of which approximately 90% were detected only once. The ten largest account for approximately 4% of the sample. The meaning of the sample's time point label: about 28 days (+/-7) after the second vaccine dose. The label giving this sample's treatment or condition can be read as: meningococcal conjugate vaccine given as trial control. Sequencing was performed on peripheral blood, taken 28 days after the second dose of the MenACWY control vaccine. These receptors all come from an adult who received the MenACWY meningococcal vaccine as a control.

The rearrangement joins TRBV3-1 (or the pseudogene TRBV3-2) to TRBJ2-1, with 10 nucleotides matching TRBD1. With 4 bases clipped from V and 10 bases from J, the junction kept 7 bases outside the gene matches. CDR1 is LGHDT, CDR2 YNNKEL, per germline (reference sequence). This CDR3 comprises 14 residues. This chain's CDR3 is CASSPRQGAREQFF. CDR3 sequence (DNA): TGTGCCAGCAGCCCGCGACAGGGGGCGCGGGAGCAGTTCTTC.

The V gene is TRBV6-2 or TRBV6-3, the J gene TRBJ1-2; D remains unclear. The CDR3 totals 16 residues. The germline V and J ends were trimmed by 6 bases and 2 bases, with 19 bases remaining between them. Per germline, CDR1 MNHEY and CDR2 SVGEGT. Written as DNA, the CDR3 is TGTGCCAGCAGCCCTTACGCCTTATGGAGAAACTATGGCTACACCTTC. Amino acid sequence: CASSPYALWRNYGYTF.